This T cell receptor (beta chain) originates from a study of blood T cell repertoires in COVID-19. Overall study: Acute-phase and convalescent COVID-19 samples originated in the United States, Italy and Spain.

The CDR3 totals 17 residues. Trimming removed 0 bases from V and 6 bases from J; junction bases left unmatched: 9. Germline loops: CDR1 LGHDT, CDR2 YNNKEL (reference sequence). Using immunoSEQ multiplex PCR, the repertoire was profiled, and TCRdb retains in-frame clones only, with some absent. This table has fewer than 250,000 clones, approximately 82% appearing once. This clone was observed once. The clonotype was recovered from a woman between 50 and 59 years old with acute or convalescent COVID-19. The sequenced sample was peripheral blood. The chain carries TRBV3-1 (or the pseudogene TRBV3-2) and TRBJ2-1, with 9 bases matching TRBD1. The CDR3 here is CASSQEEGQGKTNEQFF. CDR3 bases: TGTGCCAGCAGCCAAGAAGAGGGACAGGGTAAGACCAATGAGCAGTTCTTC.